Detailed here is one T cell receptor (beta chain). The target antigen is unknown. Germline CDR1 is KGHSH and CDR2 is LQKENI. This CDR3 contains 12 residues. The V end lost 5 bases, the J end lost 11 bases, and 13 bases lay between the germline ends. Some clones are missing from TCRdb's copy, which holds only in-frame ones; the method was immunoSEQ multiplex PCR. The profile shows around 29,000 clones, 85% to 90% of them singletons. These data belong to a study of lymphopenia after photon versus proton radiotherapy. Overall study findings and caveats: Proton therapy kept repertoires fairly stable, unlike photons, which gained effector/memory cells. Only patients who died were analyzed for survival; proton advantage is unproven. Oligoclonal CD8+ Temra expansion after nadir drove photon patients' diversity drop.

The chain joins TRBV18 to TRBJ2-1; D perhaps matches TRBD1 (6 bases). The source material was peripheral blood, sampled from a patient treated with proton-based radiotherapy. The sequence was obtained from a woman aged 55-70 years with cholangiocarcinoma. Some clones in this sample may be carry-over from other donors' samples. CDR3 region: CASSSLGQQQFF. In nucleotides, the CDR3 is TGTGCCAGCTCATCGCTAGGACAGCAGCAGTTCTTC.